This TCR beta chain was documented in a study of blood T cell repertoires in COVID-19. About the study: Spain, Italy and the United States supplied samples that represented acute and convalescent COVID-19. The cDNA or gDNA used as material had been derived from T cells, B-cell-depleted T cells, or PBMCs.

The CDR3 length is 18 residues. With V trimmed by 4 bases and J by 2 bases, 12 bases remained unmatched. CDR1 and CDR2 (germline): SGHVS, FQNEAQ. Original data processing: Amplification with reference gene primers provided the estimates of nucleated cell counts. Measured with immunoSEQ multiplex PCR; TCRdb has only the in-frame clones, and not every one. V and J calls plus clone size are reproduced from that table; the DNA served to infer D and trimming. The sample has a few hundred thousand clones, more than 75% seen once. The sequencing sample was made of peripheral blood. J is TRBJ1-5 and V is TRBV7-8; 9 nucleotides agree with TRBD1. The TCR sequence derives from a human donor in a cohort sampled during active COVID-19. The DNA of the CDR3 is TGTGCCAGCAGCTCGGGACAGGGATTGAGTTTGGGCAATCAGCCCCAGCATTTT. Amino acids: CASSSGQGLSLGNQPQHF.